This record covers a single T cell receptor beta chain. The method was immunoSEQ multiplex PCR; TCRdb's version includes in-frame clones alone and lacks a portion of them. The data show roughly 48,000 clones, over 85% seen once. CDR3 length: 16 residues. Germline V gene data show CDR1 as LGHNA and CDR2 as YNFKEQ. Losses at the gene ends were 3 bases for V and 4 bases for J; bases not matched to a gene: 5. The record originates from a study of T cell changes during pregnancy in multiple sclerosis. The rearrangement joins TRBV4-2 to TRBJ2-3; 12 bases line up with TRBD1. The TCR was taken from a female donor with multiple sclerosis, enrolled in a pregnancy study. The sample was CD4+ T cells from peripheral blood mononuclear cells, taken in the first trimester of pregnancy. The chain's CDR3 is CASSHPGTGGPDTQYF. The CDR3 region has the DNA TGTGCCAGCAGCCACCCCGGGACAGGGGGCCCAGATACGCAGTATTTT.